Listed here is a single T cell receptor beta chain. This clonotype showed up many times. Which antigen it targets is not known. No much larger clone exists at a distance of one base, and base qualities are not known. The sample is drawn from a study of regulatory T cells in long-lasting Graves disease (dated by TCRdb to about 2021). In the study overall: Antithyroid drugs had been taken for less than 3 months by newly diagnosed Graves' disease patients. This study used TCR sequencing and RNA sequencing of peripheral blood to compare persistent Graves' disease patients against newly diagnosed Graves' disease patients. TCR sequencing covered some 13 persistent and some 20 newly diagnosed Graves' disease patients, about 35 samples in total. The study took place in China and was registered as a clinical trial. Overall results and qualifications from the work: TRBV28, TRBJ1-2 and TRBJ2-5 were preferentially used in persistent disease, while TRBV20-1 and TRBJ2-1 were favored in newly diagnosed disease. Persistent patients shared more public clonotypes among themselves (2,741) than newly diagnosed patients did (approximately 900). Only the TCR beta chain was sequenced and analyzed. The study examined only peripheral blood because the primary lesion, thyroid tissue, could not be accessed. Compared with newly diagnosed patients, patients with persistent Graves' disease had lower TCR Shannon entropy and fewer highly expanded clones, which suggests clonal expansion. The small sample size was acknowledged by the authors as a limitation that may reduce accuracy.

The germline V gene gives CDR1 as SNHLY and CDR2 as FYNNEI. Trimming at the junction amounts to 8 bases on V and 5 bases on J, and the germline ends lie 16 bases apart. The CDR3 spans 13 residues, from the cysteine through the phenylalanine. Just the 39-base CDR3 DNA is kept, in frame starting at base 1. The library relied on multiplex PCR. Sequencing was carried out with an Illumina HiSeq 4000. iRepertoire HTBI primers and Arm-PCR amplification of CDR3 regions were used to construct TCR beta libraries. Gel purification was performed on PCR products prior to sequencing. The paper's data handling went like this. Gene usage analysis of CDR3 amino acid clonotypes used the approximately 62 TRBV and fewer than 15 TRBJ segments found across samples. Filtered high-quality paired reads were merged into contigs using COPE and FqMerger. BLAST was used to align contigs to IMGT TRBV, TRBD and TRBJ reference genes, with CDR3 defined following IMGT. Highly expanded clones were defined as clonotypes with a frequency above 0.1%. Shannon entropy was used to measure repertoire diversity, and the Gini coefficient was used to measure V-J evenness. A clonotype was considered public if more than one individual shared it. TCRdb's own reprocessing of the public reads used fastp at Q25 and MiXCR and kept productive beta chains. Entries are consolidated by CDR3 protein sequence, retaining the most common genes and DNA. None of the V and J calls come from the authors' own analysis; TCRdb made them. The sample table contains some 500,000 distinct CDR3 sequences; only one count was recorded for around an eighth of them. Roughly 9.7% of the sample rests with the top ten.

In light of the paper, this sample's time point label describes: newly diagnosed GD, antithyroid drugs for less than 3 months. RNA was extracted from PBMCs in TRIzol for both TCR sequencing and RNA sequencing. Graves' disease was diagnosed according to American Thyroid Association guidelines. Patients were recruited from an endocrinology department in Xi'an, China. Each patient gave approximately 9.7 milliliters of peripheral blood, collected in an EDTA anticoagulant tube. Ficoll Paque Plus density gradient separation was used to isolate PBMCs, and no further T cell sorting was performed. RNA quality was checked with an Agilent 2100 Bioanalyzer and agarose gel, and concentration with a NanoDrop 2000. The same sample was also studied in work on T cells in Graves' hyperthyroidism and ophthalmopathy. As that second study puts it: Stable Graves' hyperthyroidism was defined as the absence of progression to ophthalmopathy over 18 months of follow-up. Hyperthyroidism patients were newly diagnosed, with disease duration under 2 months, and aged 18 to 65 years. The study excluded patients with uncontrolled infections, other autoimmune diseases, pregnancy or lactation. Diagnoses were established on the basis of clinical symptoms, serum thyroxine and TRAb, thyroid ultrasound, and orbital computed tomography. The first round of RT-PCR for the TCR CDR3 was performed with the HTBI primer set and the Qiagen OneStep RT-PCR kit. Most expanded thyroid clonotypes (frequency above 0.001) were also detected in blood, suggesting blood repertoires may reflect thyroid immune responses. In cross-validation, a model built on a 13 V-J signature told ophthalmopathy apart from stable hyperthyroidism with under 90% sensitivity and around 81% specificity, and in testing the same model reached 80%/75%. During validation, the model predicted progression to ophthalmopathy a median of about 6.3 months ahead of onset, with roughly 65% sensitivity and about 72% specificity. A discovery cohort of fewer than 110 patients, about 43 with Graves' ophthalmopathy and approximately 57 with stable Graves' hyperthyroidism, was used to find distinguishing TCR V-J signatures. Prospective prediction of ophthalmopathy was tested in an independent validation cohort of approximately 19 hyperthyroidism patients and approximately 17 patients who later progressed to ophthalmopathy. The roughly 91 discovery patients were randomly split 7:3 into training and test sets. In over five Graves' hyperthyroidism patients, the study also compared T-cell repertoires from thyroid tissue with T-cell repertoires from blood. After sampling, hyperthyroidism patients received methimazole starting at 30 mg daily, and ophthalmopathy patients received high-dose intravenous methylprednisolone. Libraries were constructed in a second round of multiplex PCR, after which size selection and purification were performed. Libraries were sequenced paired-end with 100 bp reads on an Illumina HiSeq2000. SOAPnuke was used to process the raw data, removing reads that contained adapters or uncalled bases, had a mean Phred below 15, or lacked an exact match to the constant primer or identifier. COPE v1.2.5 was used to merge high-quality paired reads, and clonotypes were defined as unique nucleotide sequences. MiTCR v1.1 was used to align clonotypes to the IMGT TRBV, TRBD and TRBJ reference segments. Analysis was restricted to V-J combinations with a frequency above 0.0001, which covered just over 98% of repertoires. A TCS score was defined as the ratio of F50 (clonal expansion) to E x V (chaos), with BLOSUM62-based TCRdist applied between CDR3 peptides within each V-J. Welch's t-statistics and random forest reduced just over 500 V-J features to under 15, which were used in a naive Bayes classifier (R e1071). No statistical method was used to fix the sample size in advance, and group allocation was not hidden from the investigators. The paper describes TCR Vbeta CDR3 sequencing of roughly 130 peripheral blood samples, made up of approximately 40 ophthalmopathy patients, roughly 80 hyperthyroidism patients and 17 progressor patients.

Sequenced material: peripheral blood mononuclear cells (PBMCs), taken at new diagnosis, from a patient treated with antithyroid drugs. The sequence joins TRBV2 to TRBJ2-7; confidence is insufficient to name the D gene. The TCR was taken from a man younger than 45 with Graves disease. Donor details come from another sample of the same person, matched by shared clones. The bases read TGTGCCAGCCAATCGGAGTCACTGGACGAGCAGTACTTC. It codes for CASQSESLDEQYF.